This TCR beta chain was sequenced for a study of cytotoxic CD8 clonotypes in ibrutinib-treated CLL. Profiled with immunoSEQ multiplex PCR; TCRdb holds only in-frame clones, not every one. Of more than 110,000 clones listed, around 82% were seen once; the top ten hold 7.5% to 8%. This CDR3 has 15 residues. CDR1 and CDR2 (germline): MNHEY, SVGAGI. Deletions cut 0 bases from V and 3 bases from J, with 11 bases between. Specimen: PBMCs, collected after 36 months of ibrutinib treatment. This receptor was taken from a human donor with chronic lymphocytic leukemia. The chain employs TRBV6-5 and TRBJ1-1, with D unresolved. This CDR3 is CASSYSRFGHTEAFF. The CDR3 region has the DNA TGTGCCAGCAGTTACTCACGGTTCGGACACACTGAAGCTTTCTTT.